This paragraph covers one T cell receptor (beta chain) sequence. Its antigen is unknown. Using its own MiXCR run on the 5' RACE reads, TCRdb lists one record per CDR3 protein. This repertoire shows 120,000 to 150,000 distinct CDR3 sequences, roughly 4% found once; its top ten account for over 1.1%. CDR3 length: 16 residues. Looked up from germline, CDR1 is KGHSH and CDR2 is LQKENI. Germline trimming cut 6 bases from V and 1 base from J; bases unmatched to any gene: 9. This specimen comes from a study of human T cells and chemical hapten exposure. Study-level points and caveats: With DPC sensitization, TCRs exceeding 1 in 1000 frequency showed no change.

Blood, whole and unfractionated, served as the source for total RNA extraction. The chain links TRBV18 to TRBJ1-1; 9 bases match TRBD1. This clonotype originated in a female donor in good health. The CDR3 region is CASSPLQGAGNTEAFF. DNA for the CDR3: TGTGCCAGCTCGCCCTTACAGGGGGCTGGGAACACTGAAGCTTTCTTT.